The TCR beta chain under discussion was sequenced for a study of blood T cells in healthy people across ages. A J-beta primer mix and a sample-barcoded 5' primer were used in a second PCR of roughly 6 to 12 cycles. Each CDR3 protein is one row after TCRdb ran MiXCR on the 5' RACE reads. The sample lists approximately 1.5 million distinct CDR3 sequences, around 35% occurring once. From germline, CDR1 is LNHDA and CDR2 SQIVND (reference sequence). The CDR3 extends over 15 amino acids. The V end lost 6 bases, the J end lost 0 bases, and 14 bases lay between the germline ends. Study outcomes and limitations: Unsorted PBMCs blocked a conclusive comparison of naive and antigen-experienced cells. A roughly linear fall in TCR beta diversity per million T cells was seen with increasing age. Diversity was higher, and naive CD4+ cells more numerous, in long-lived donors than in aged donors.

Of note for this clonotype: Its antigen is not known.

The chain joins TRBV19 to TRBJ1-1, with a tentative D call TRBD1 (5 bases). This receptor was identified in a woman in her 30s in good health. Material: blood. CDR3 in amino acids: CASSPEGFLNTEAFF. The CDR3 DNA reads TGTGCCAGTAGCCCAGAGGGGTTCCTGAACACTGAAGCTTTCTTT.